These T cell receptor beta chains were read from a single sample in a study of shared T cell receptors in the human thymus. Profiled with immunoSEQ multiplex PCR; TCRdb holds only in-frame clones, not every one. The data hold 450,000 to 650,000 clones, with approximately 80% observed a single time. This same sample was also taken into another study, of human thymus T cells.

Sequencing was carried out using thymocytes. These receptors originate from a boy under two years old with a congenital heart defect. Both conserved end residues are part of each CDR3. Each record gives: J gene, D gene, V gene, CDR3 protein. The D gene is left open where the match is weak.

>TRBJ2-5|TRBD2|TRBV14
CASSQRALAGDQTQYF
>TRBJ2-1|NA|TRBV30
CAWRLLPRGRRGGISNEQFF
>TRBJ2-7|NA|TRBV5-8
CASSLTGDSDYEQYF
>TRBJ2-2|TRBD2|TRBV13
CASSLGLKPGRALIPYSNTGELFF
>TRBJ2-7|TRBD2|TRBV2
CASSETNRAGSGGGLNLAYEQYF
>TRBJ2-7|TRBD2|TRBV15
CATSTSGIGYEQYF
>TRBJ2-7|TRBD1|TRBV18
CASSQDRDRDEQYF
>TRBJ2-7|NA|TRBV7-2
CASSLGSGGISYEQYF
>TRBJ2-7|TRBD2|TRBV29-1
CSVVRTSGEYEQYF
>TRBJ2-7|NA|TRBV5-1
CASTSPEVPYEQYF
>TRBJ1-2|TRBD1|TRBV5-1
CASSSRTGGFGYTF
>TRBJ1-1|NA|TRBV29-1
CSVEVGSIGDTEAFF
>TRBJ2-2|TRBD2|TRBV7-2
CASSLAVAGGSLANTGELFF
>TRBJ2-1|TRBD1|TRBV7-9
CASTLGGSRNEQFF
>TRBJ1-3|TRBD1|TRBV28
CASSLSGTASGNTIYF
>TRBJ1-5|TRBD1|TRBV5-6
CASSLHRGIQPQHF
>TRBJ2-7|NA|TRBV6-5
CASSSSPWGRLYEQYF
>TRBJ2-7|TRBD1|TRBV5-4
CASSLGPGTGGRDEQYF
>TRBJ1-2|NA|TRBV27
CASSFLQTGGYTF
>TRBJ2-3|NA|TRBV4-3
CASSHFTGAPTDTQYF
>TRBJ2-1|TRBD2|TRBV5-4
CASSSDGREYNEQFF
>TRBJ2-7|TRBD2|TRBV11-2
CASSIGLAGDYEQYF
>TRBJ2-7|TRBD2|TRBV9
CASSVDGREGSYEQYF
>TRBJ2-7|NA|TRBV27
CASSLRRTVSYEQYF
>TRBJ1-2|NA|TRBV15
CATSRDRCSDCSACHGYTF
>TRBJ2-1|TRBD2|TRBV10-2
CASRGEGREQFF
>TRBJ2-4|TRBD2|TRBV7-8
CASSSGGLQYF
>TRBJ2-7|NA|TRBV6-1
CASRPTLTQEYF
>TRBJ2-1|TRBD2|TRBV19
CASSIRGSGGPGEQFF
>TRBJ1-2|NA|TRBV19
CASSIIQGTGGYTF
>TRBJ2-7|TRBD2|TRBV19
CASSMSLQLAGGSSYEQYF
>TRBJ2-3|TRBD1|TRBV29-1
CSVEDSHPGQDSTDTQYF
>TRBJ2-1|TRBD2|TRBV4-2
CASSQDRGELYNEQFF
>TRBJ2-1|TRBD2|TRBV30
CAWSPILAGGGNEQFF
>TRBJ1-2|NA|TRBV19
CASSIGGIGRLYGYTF
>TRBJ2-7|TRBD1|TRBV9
CASSGDRGWRGYEQYF
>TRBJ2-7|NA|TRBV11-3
CASSLDIGRGAYEQYF